A single TCR beta chain is shown here with its context. It lacks a known antigen. No base-level quality is on record; no much larger clone is a single base apart. In the prospective study, participants were roughly 18 to 90 years old, resided in 24 geographic areas of the United States, and were enrolled through a virtual design. To assign participants to cohorts, the prospective study relied on clinical history that participants themselves reported in a screening survey and a study questionnaire. Exposed participants had been in contact, within 2 weeks of entering the study, with a person who had a PCR-confirmed or clinician-diagnosed case of COVID-19. In the prospective study, whole blood, serum and a nasopharyngeal or oropharyngeal swab were collected from each participant by mobile phlebotomists. Additional blood draws and questionnaires over an approximately two-month period could optionally be provided by prospective study participants. Before DNA extraction, blood samples from the prospective study were shipped at room temperature or frozen.

The germline V gene (reference sequence) sets CDR1 to LNHDA and CDR2 to SQIVND. The CDR3 measures 14 amino acids from cysteine to phenylalanine. Only the CDR3 DNA is retained, 42 bases long and in frame from the first base. V is clipped by 7 bases and J by 0 bases, and the sequence between their germline boundaries is 10 bases long. The data stem from a study of blood T cell repertoires in COVID-19 (TCRdb year 2020). In terms of the full investigation: Collaborator samples came from the United States, Italy and Spain and covered acute and convalescent phases of COVID-19. Where available, HLA class I and class II types were obtained from metadata supplied by the sample provider rather than from assay-based typing. Nearly every sample came with metadata listing a de-identified subject ID, COVID-19 status, age in years and sex. The samples were drawn from two sources: the first 160 participants of the ongoing ImmuneRACE study, and over 950 subjects contributed by 6 global collaborators. Deeply sampled blood TCRbeta repertoires from subjects exposed to, actively infected with, or recovered from COVID-19 were included in the dataset. The repertoires were released in a freely available public database meant as a resource for research on the immune response to SARS-CoV-2. The material from the prospective study consisted of cDNA or gDNA derived from T cells, B-cell-depleted T cells, or PBMCs. What the study reported, not specific to this receptor: Clinical and demographic metadata were provided uncurated, with the amount varying by source and participant.

TCRbeta CDR3 regions were amplified from genomic DNA by means of the immunoSEQ Assay, a bias-controlled multiplex PCR. As for the original processing: Nucleated cell counts per sample were estimated from amplification of reference gene primers within the assay. To quantify the absolute abundance of each unique TCRbeta CDR3 rearrangement, sequence reads were collapsed and filtered. For each sample, productive Simpson clonality was calculated by taking the square root of Simpson's diversity index across productive rearrangements. TCRdb provides this immuneACCESS table in a form limited to in-frame rearrangements. Some clones are lacking; in checked studies, under half of them reflect an unresolved V gene, and why the rest are absent is not known. From that table come the V and J calls and clone size; the DNA was used to work out D and trimming. The sample contains approximately 300,000 clones, roughly 90% of them found a single time. Of the sample, roughly 3.9% is held by the ten largest clones.

Input material: PBMCs or T cells enriched from blood (not recorded which). The source of this sequence is a woman between 25 and 40 years old who had been exposed to COVID-19. The chain uses TRBV19 and TRBJ2-4; the D gene is not confidently resolved. The CDR3 loop reads CASKDTIAKNIQYF. The sequenced DNA: TGTGCCAGTAAAGACACGATAGCCAAAAACATTCAGTACTTC.